This is a list of T cell receptor beta chains from one sample in a study of blood T cell repertoires in COVID-19. The method was immunoSEQ multiplex PCR; TCRdb's version includes in-frame clones alone and lacks a portion of them. The repertoire includes about 70,000 clones, roughly 73% of them detected once, and approximately 6% sits in the top ten. Sequenced material: peripheral blood. These receptors were obtained from a woman aged 60-70 years with acute or convalescent COVID-19. CDR3s include the opening cysteine and the closing phenylalanine or tryptophan. The D gene is left open where the match is weak. Where a row states a size, it is once, few, many or the class of an expanded clone; other rows omit it.

v_gene	abundance	d_gene	j_gene	CDR3aa	CDR3nt
TRBV5-1	.	TRBD1	TRBJ2-1	CASRTGNNEQFF	TGCGCCAGCCGGACAGGTAACAATGAGCAGTTCTTC
TRBV28	.	.	TRBJ1-4	CASSLGGTNEKLFF	TGTGCCAGCAGTTTAGGAGGGACTAATGAAAAACTGTTTTTT
TRBV11-2	.	.	TRBJ2-3	CASSSRGGQTDTQYF	TGTGCCAGCAGCTCACGCGGGGGCCAGACAGATACGCAGTATTTT
TRBV25-1	.	TRBD1	TRBJ1-2	CASSKRTGGATGYTF	TGTGCCAGCAGTAAGCGGACAGGGGGCGCGACTGGCTACACCTTC
TRBV7-3	.	.	TRBJ1-1	CASSLMANTEAFF	TGTGCCAGCAGCTTAATGGCGAACACTGAAGCTTTCTTT
TRBV19	.	TRBD1	TRBJ2-1	CASSTLTGVSSYNEQFF	TGTGCCAGTAGTACCTTGACAGGGGTTAGCTCCTACAATGAGCAGTTCTTC
TRBV15	.	TRBD2	TRBJ2-5	CATSRDGGEETQYF	TGTGCCACCAGCAGAGATGGGGGGGAAGAGACCCAGTACTTC
TRBV7-9	.	.	TRBJ1-4	CASSFGRGPGTNEKLFF	TGTGCCAGCAGCTTTGGGAGGGGCCCAGGAACTAATGAAAAACTGTTTTTT
TRBV6-5	.	TRBD1	TRBJ1-1	CASSNPRQGNTEAFF	TGTGCCAGCAGCAACCCCCGACAGGGGAACACTGAAGCTTTCTTT
TRBV7-2	few	TRBD2	TRBJ2-7	CASSSGLAGGQNEQYF	TGTGCCAGCAGCTCGGGACTAGCGGGGGGGCAAAACGAGCAGTACTTC
TRBV6-5	medium-sized	.	TRBJ1-1	CASSAPEFSGAFF	TGTGCCAGCAGCGCTCCCGAGTTTTCAGGGGCTTTCTTT
TRBV5-1	.	.	TRBJ1-2	CASSLVRGGEGYTF	TGCGCCAGCAGCTTGGTACGCGGGGGAGAAGGCTACACCTTC
TRBV7-9	.	.	TRBJ2-7	CASSSPQFIEQYF	TGTGCCAGCAGCTCGCCCCAGTTTATCGAGCAGTACTTC
TRBV9	.	TRBD1	TRBJ1-2	CASSGETGAPRGYTF	TGTGCCAGCAGCGGAGAGACAGGGGCCCCTAGGGGCTACACCTTC
TRBV5-1	.	.	TRBJ2-3	CASSPTRADTQYF	TGCGCCAGCAGTCCGACTAGGGCAGATACGCAGTATTTT
TRBV7-6	.	.	TRBJ1-1	CASSLVIAGNTEAFF	TGTGCCAGCAGCTTGGTGATAGCTGGGAACACTGAAGCTTTCTTT
TRBV2	.	.	TRBJ2-7	CASSDGAAYEQYF	TGTGCCAGCAGTGACGGTGCGGCCTACGAGCAGTACTTC
TRBV6-5	.	.	TRBJ1-5	CASSYSPGQPQHF	TGTGCCAGCAGTTACTCCCCGGGTCAGCCCCAGCATTTT
TRBV6-2/TRBV6-3	.	.	TRBJ2-1	CASGLRYNEQFF	TGTGCCAGCGGCCTGCGGTACAATGAGCAGTTCTTC
TRBV6-5	.	TRBD1	TRBJ1-1	CASQLDRAASEAFF	TGTGCCAGTCAACTGGACAGGGCTGCCTCAGAAGCTTTCTTT
TRBV12-3/TRBV12-4	.	.	TRBJ2-7	CASRRGLHEQYF	TGTGCCAGCAGGCGGGGGCTTCACGAGCAGTACTTC
TRBV7-3	.	TRBD1	TRBJ2-2	CASSKGDRVGELFF	TGTGCCAGCAGCAAGGGCGACAGGGTAGGGGAGCTGTTTTTT
TRBV7-3	.	.	TRBJ2-3	CASSSTGSTDTQYF	TGTGCCAGCAGCTCGACGGGAAGCACAGATACGCAGTATTTT
TRBV11-3	once	TRBD1	TRBJ2-5	CASSRGTGSGETQYF	TGTGCCAGCAGCCGGGGGACAGGTTCGGGGGAGACCCAGTACTTC
TRBV11-2	.	.	TRBJ2-2	CASSLAQSTGELFF	TGTGCCAGCAGCTTAGCCCAGTCCACCGGGGAGCTGTTTTTT
TRBV6-2/TRBV6-3	.	TRBD2	TRBJ2-2	CASSYTGAGPSNTGELFF	TGTGCCAGCAGTTACACCGGAGCGGGGCCCTCGAACACCGGGGAGCTGTTTTTT
TRBV7-8	.	.	TRBJ1-5	CASSWLDTNQPQHF	TGTGCCAGCAGCTGGCTGGACACAAATCAGCCCCAGCATTTT
TRBV5-1	.	TRBD1	TRBJ1-2	CASSRYGQGEDYGYTF	TGCGCCAGCAGCAGATATGGACAGGGGGAGGACTATGGCTACACCTTC
TRBV5-6	few	.	TRBJ1-1	CASSSTQEMGLVAFF	TGTGCCAGCAGCTCCACACAGGAAATGGGGCTGGTAGCTTTCTTT
TRBV12-3/TRBV12-4	.	.	TRBJ1-1	CASSLLYTEAFF	TGTGCCAGCAGTTTACTATACACTGAAGCTTTCTTT
TRBV4-2	.	TRBD1	TRBJ1-4	CASSQAAGQGANEKLFF	TGTGCCAGCAGCCAAGCTGCAGGACAGGGCGCTAATGAAAAACTGTTTTTT
TRBV2	.	TRBD1	TRBJ1-1	CARRQGETEAFF	TGTGCCAGACGACAGGGAGAAACTGAAGCTTTCTTT
TRBV9	once	.	TRBJ2-2	CASSVDTNTGELFF	TGTGCCAGCAGCGTAGATACTAACACCGGGGAGCTGTTTTTT
TRBV3-1/TRBV3-2	.	TRBD2	TRBJ2-5	CASNQDSGGFQETQYF	TGTGCCAGCAACCAAGATAGCGGGGGGTTCCAAGAGACCCAGTACTTC
TRBV30	.	.	TRBJ1-1	CAWSVLGQGNTEAFF	TGTGCCTGGAGTGTATTGGGGCAGGGGAACACTGAAGCTTTCTTT
TRBV3-1/TRBV3-2	.	TRBD2	TRBJ2-3	CASSQEESRWTSGDSDTQYF	TGTGCCAGCAGCCAAGAAGAAAGTCGTTGGACTAGCGGGGATTCAGATACGCAGTATTTT
TRBV7-8	.	.	TRBJ2-2	CASSYADLPVPGELFF	TGTGCCAGCAGTTATGCGGATCTCCCGGTCCCCGGGGAGCTGTTTTTT
TRBV13	.	.	TRBJ2-4	CASSSRLAKNIQYF	TGTGCCAGCAGCTCCAGACTAGCCAAAAACATTCAGTACTTC
TRBV6-1	.	.	TRBJ1-1	CASSEPLFAFF	TGTGCCAGCAGTGAACCACTATTCGCTTTCTTT
TRBV11-1	.	.	TRBJ2-3	CASSFRVTDTQYF	TGTGCCAGCAGCTTCAGGGTCACCGATACGCAGTATTTT
TRBV7-3	.	.	TRBJ2-7	CASSLSGAGLYEQYF	TGTGCCAGCAGCTTAAGCGGGGCTGGGCTCTACGAGCAGTACTTC
TRBV12-3/TRBV12-4	once	TRBD1	TRBJ1-2	CASSLGQGYGYTF	TGTGCCAGCAGTTTGGGACAGGGCTATGGCTACACCTTC
TRBV27	.	.	TRBJ1-1	CASSSRGYTEAFF	TGTGCCAGCAGTTCCAGAGGGTACACTGAAGCTTTCTTT
TRBV6-5	.	TRBD1	TRBJ2-7	CASRTGGIYEQYF	TGTGCCAGCAGGACAGGGGGGATCTACGAGCAGTACTTC
TRBV27	.	.	TRBJ1-2	CASRQGSSGYGYTF	TGTGCCAGCAGGCAGGGGTCGTCAGGCTATGGCTACACCTTC